The source of this T cell receptor beta chain is a study of STAT5B mutations in CD4+ large granular lymphocyte leukemia. Background on the study: Healthy donors showed HLA-associated enrichment of the CDR3 'QG' motif. Findings of the study overall: Compared with healthy controls (2/35), patient top clones favored TRBV06 (8/27). CD4-sorted patient repertoires seemed more clonal than healthy CD4+ repertoires.

Original data processing: Productive clonotypes were detectable down to 2.59 x 10-5 frequency. Some clones are missing from TCRdb's copy, which holds only in-frame ones; the method was immunoSEQ multiplex PCR. V and J calls and clone size are as listed in that table; D and trimming were resolved from the DNA. The table records over 30,000 clones, roughly 79% of them present only once. Concerning this clone: Antigen specificity is unknown.

The CDR3 has 12 amino acids. V gave up 10 bases and J gave up 4 bases, with 13 bases separating them. Germline lookup yields CDR1 ENHRY and CDR2 SYGVKD. The J gene is TRBJ1-1, the V gene TRBV10-3; the D gene is possibly TRBD1 (6 bases). This clonotype originated in a human donor in good health. Material for sequencing was CD4+ T cells from blood buffy coats. Written as DNA, the CDR3 is TGTGCCACGAACCAACAGGGCACTGAAGCTTTCTTT. Its protein is CATNQQGTEAFF.